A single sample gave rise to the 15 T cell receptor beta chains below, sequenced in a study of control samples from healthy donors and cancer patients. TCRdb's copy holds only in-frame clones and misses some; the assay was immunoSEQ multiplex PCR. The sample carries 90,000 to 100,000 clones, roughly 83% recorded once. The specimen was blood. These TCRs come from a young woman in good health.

The DNA for the CDR3 is TGTGCCAGTAGCCTACAGGGCCCGAACACTGAAGCTTTCTTT. Translating gives CASSLQGPNTEAFF. The chain joins TRBV19 to TRBJ1-1; tentative D call: TRBD1 (6 bases). CDR3 length: 14 residues. From germline, CDR1 is LNHDA and CDR2 SQIVND (reference sequence). V lost 6 bases, J lost 1 base, and 12 bases lay in between. Full variable domain (rest looked up from reference TRBV19 and TRBJ1-1): DGGITQSPKYLFRKEGQNVTLSCEQNLNHDAMYWYRQDPGQGLRLIYYSQIVNDFQKGDIAEGYSVSREKKESFPLTVTSAQKNPTAFYLCASSLQGPNTEAFFGQGTRLTVV.

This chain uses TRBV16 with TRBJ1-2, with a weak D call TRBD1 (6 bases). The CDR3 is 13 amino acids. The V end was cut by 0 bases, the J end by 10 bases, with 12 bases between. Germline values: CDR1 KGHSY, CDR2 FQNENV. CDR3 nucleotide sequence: TGTGCCAGCAGCCAATCCCAGGGGCGGCTCTACACCTTC. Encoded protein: CASSQSQGRLYTF.

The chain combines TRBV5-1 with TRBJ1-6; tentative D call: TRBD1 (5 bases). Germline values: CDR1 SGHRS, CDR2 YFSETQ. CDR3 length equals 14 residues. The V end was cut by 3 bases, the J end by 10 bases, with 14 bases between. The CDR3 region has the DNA TGCGCCAGCAGCTCCCCGGGACGCGGGTCACCCCTCCACTTT. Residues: CASSSPGRGSPLHF.

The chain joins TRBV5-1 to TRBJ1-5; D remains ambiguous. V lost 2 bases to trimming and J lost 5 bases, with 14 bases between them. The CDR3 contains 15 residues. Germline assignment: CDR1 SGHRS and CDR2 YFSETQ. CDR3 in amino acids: CASSLTSGRDQPQHF. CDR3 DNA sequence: TGCGCCAGCAGCTTAACAAGCGGGCGGGATCAGCCCCAGCATTTT.

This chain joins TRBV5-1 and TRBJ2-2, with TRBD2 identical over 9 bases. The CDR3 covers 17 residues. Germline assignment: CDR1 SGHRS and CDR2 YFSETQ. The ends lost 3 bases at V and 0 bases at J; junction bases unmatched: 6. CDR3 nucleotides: TGCGCCAGCAGCTCGATGACTAGCGGAGCGAACACCGGGGAGCTGTTTTTT. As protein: CASSSMTSGANTGELFF.

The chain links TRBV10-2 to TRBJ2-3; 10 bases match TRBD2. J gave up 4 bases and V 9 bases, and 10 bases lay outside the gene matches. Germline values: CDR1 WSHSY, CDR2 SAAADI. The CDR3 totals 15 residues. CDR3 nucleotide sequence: TGCGCCAGTCAGGTAGCGGGGGGCGGGGCAGATACGCAGTATTTT. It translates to CASQVAGGGADTQYF.

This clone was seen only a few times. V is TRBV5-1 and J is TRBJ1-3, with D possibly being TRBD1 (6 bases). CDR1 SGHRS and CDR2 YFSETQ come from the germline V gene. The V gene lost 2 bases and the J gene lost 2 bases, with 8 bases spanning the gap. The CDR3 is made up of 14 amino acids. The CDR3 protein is CASSFTGTGNTIYF. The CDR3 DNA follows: TGCGCCAGCAGCTTTACAGGGACTGGAAACACCATATATTTT.

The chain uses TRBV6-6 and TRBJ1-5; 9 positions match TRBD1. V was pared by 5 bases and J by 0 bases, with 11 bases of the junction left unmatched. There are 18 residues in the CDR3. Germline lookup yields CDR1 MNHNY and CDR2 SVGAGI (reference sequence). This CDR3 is CASSLNGQGLLSNQPQHF. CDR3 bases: TGTGCCAGCAGTCTGAACGGACAGGGGCTCCTTAGCAATCAGCCCCAGCATTTT.

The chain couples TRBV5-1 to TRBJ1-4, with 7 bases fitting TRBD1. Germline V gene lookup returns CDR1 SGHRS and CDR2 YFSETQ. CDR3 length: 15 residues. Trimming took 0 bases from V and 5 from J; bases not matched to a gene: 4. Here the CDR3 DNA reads TGCGCCAGCAGCTTGGGGGACAGTGAGAATGAAAAACTGTTTTTT. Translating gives CASSLGDSENEKLFF.

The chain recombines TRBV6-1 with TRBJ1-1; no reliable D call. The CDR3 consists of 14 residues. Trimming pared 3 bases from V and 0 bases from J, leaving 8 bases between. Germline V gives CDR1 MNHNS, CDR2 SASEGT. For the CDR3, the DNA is TGTGCCAGCAGTGAGGACGGCCTGAACACTGAAGCTTTCTTT. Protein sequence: CASSEDGLNTEAFF.

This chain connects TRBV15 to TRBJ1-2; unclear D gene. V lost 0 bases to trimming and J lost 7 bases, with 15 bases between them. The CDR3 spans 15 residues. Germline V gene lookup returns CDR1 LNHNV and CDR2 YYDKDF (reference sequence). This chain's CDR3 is CATSRDQMRLTGYTF. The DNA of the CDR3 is TGTGCCACCAGCAGAGACCAAATGAGACTAACTGGCTACACCTTC.

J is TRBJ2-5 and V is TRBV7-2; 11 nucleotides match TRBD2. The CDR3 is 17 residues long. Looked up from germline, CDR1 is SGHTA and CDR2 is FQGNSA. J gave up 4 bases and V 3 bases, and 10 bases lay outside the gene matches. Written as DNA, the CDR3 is TGTGCCAGCAGCTTTCGGCTAGCGGGGGGCCTTGGAGAGACCCAGTACTTC. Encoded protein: CASSFRLAGGLGETQYF.

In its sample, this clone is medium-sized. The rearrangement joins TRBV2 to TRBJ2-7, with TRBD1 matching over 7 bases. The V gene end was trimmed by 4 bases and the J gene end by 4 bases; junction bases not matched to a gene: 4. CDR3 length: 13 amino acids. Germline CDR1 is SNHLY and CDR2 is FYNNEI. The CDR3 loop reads CASSGDRLYEQYF. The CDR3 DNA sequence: TGTGCCAGCAGTGGGGACAGACTATACGAGCAGTACTTC. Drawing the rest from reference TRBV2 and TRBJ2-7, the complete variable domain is EPEVTQTPSHQVTQMGQEVILRCVPISNHLYFYWYRQILGQKVEFLVSFYNNEISEKSEIFDDQFSVERPDGSNFTLKIRSTKLEDSAMYFCASSGDRLYEQYFGPGTRLTVT.

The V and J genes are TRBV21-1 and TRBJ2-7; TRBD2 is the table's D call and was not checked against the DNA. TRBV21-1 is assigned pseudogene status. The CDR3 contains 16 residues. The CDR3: CASSTSEYSGSYEQYF. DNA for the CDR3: TGTGCCAGCAGCACCTCCGAGTATTCCGGGAGTTACGAGCAGTACTTC.

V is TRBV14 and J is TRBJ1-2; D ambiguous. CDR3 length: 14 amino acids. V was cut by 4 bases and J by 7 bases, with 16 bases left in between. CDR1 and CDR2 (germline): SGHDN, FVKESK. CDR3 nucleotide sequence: TGTGCCAGCAGCCCATCTGCAGTCTTTAGTGGCTACACCTTC. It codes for CASSPSAVFSGYTF.